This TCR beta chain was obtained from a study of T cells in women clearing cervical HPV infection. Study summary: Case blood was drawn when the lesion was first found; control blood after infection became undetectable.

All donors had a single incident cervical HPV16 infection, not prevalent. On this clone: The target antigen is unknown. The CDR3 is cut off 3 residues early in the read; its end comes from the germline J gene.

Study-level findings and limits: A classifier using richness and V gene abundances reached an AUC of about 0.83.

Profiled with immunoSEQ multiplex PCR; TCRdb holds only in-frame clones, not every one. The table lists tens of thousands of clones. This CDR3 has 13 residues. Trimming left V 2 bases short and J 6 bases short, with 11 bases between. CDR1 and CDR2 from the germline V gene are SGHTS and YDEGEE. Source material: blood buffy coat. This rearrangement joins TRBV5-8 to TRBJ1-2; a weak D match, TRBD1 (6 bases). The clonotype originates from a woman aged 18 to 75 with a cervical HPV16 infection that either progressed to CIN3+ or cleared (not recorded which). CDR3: CASSFRGGNGYTF. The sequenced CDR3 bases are TGTGCCAGCAGCTTCAGGGGAGGGAATGGC.